This passage covers 14 T cell receptor beta chains from one sample sequenced in a study of control samples from healthy donors and cancer patients. Measured with immunoSEQ multiplex PCR; TCRdb has only the in-frame clones, and not every one. The sample carries around 100,000 clones, around 90% recorded once. Material for sequencing was blood. The receptor set was obtained from a human donor in good health. The donor label of this sample is uncertain.

The chain has TRBV19 and TRBJ1-2, with D uncertain. The CDR3 runs to 14 residues. V was clipped by 5 bases and J by 7 bases, with 17 bases between them. CDR1 and CDR2 (germline): LNHDA, SQIVND (reference sequence). The CDR3 sequence: CASSPPDPHFGYTF. Written as DNA, the CDR3 is TGTGCCAGTAGTCCCCCCGACCCTCACTTTGGCTACACCTTC.

The chain recombines TRBV6-6 with TRBJ2-7, with no clear D. Between the trimmed V and J ends, which lost 6 bases and 4 bases, there was a span of 16 bases. The CDR3 has 14 residues. The germline CDR1 and CDR2 sequences are MNHNY and SVGAGI (reference sequence). The CDR3 loop is CASRTSETKYEQYF. The CDR3 region has the DNA TGTGCCAGCAGAACTTCCGAAACGAAATACGAGCAGTACTTC.

The chain couples TRBV10-3 to TRBJ1-1, with D tentatively TRBD1 (5 bases). V was trimmed by 4 bases and J by 1 base, leaving 13 bases between them. Germline CDR1 is ENHRY and CDR2 is SYGVKD. The CDR3 loop spans 15 amino acids. The CDR3 spells CAISVTSGENTEAFF. The CDR3 nucleotides are TGTGCCATCAGTGTCACATCGGGGGAGAACACTGAAGCTTTCTTT.

V is TRBV5-4 and J is TRBJ2-5; TRBD2 matches 11 bases. Germline CDR1 and CDR2: SGHNT and YYREEE (reference sequence). The ends lost 0 bases at V and 5 bases at J; junction bases unmatched: 6. This CDR3 comprises 16 residues. This chain's CDR3 is CASSLVAGGPRETQYF. CDR3 bases: TGTGCCAGCAGCTTGGTAGCGGGGGGGCCTCGGGAGACCCAGTACTTC. The full variable domain, with the rest looked up from reference TRBV5-4 and TRBJ2-5, is ETGVTQSPTHLIKTRGQQVTLRCSSQSGHNTVSWYQQALGQGPQFIFQYYREEENGRGNFPPRFSGLQFPNYSSELNVNALELDDSALYLCASSLVAGGPRETQYFGPGTRLLVL.

In its sample, this clone was seen once. This sequence joins TRBV21-1 and TRBJ2-7; the DNA was not used to check the table's D call, TRBD1. TRBV21-1 is classified as a pseudogene. The CDR3 is made up of 17 amino acids. The CDR3 loop reads CASSTTSKQGLEYEQYV. The CDR3 nucleotides read TGTGCCAGCAGCACCACTTCTAAACAGGGGCTAGAATACGAGCAGTACGTC.

The chain joins TRBV6-2 or TRBV6-3 to TRBJ2-1, with 9 bases aligning to TRBD1. Germline V gene lookup returns CDR1 MNHEY and CDR2 SVGEGT. This CDR3 region has 18 residues. With 4 bases clipped from V and 6 bases from J, the junction kept 16 bases outside the gene matches. The CDR3 DNA is TGTGCCAGCAGTTTCTCCATTATACAGGGGGCGCGGGCCAATGAGCAGTTCTTC. This codes for CASSFSIIQGARANEQFF.

The gene calls are TRBV5-4 and TRBJ2-2; 8 bases agree with TRBD2. Germline V gene sequence: CDR1 SGHNT, CDR2 YYREEE (reference sequence). The CDR3 runs to 15 residues. V shed 3 bases and J 0 bases; nucleotides not matched to a gene: 1. CDR3 DNA sequence: TGTGCCAGCAGCTCGGGACTAGCGAACACCGGGGAGCTGTTTTTT. Its protein product is CASSSGLANTGELFF.

This chain joins TRBV21-1 and TRBJ1-1; TRBD1, the table's D call, was not compared with the DNA. TRBV21-1 is assigned pseudogene status. The length of the CDR3 is 17 residues. The CDR3: CASSILPPQGMNTEAFF. CDR3 coding DNA: TGTGCCAGCAGCATACTTCCACCCCAGGGGATGAACACTGAAGCTTTCTTT.

V is TRBV20-1 and J is TRBJ1-1, with a weak D call TRBD1 (5 bases). CDR3 length: 8 residues. Germline V gives CDR1 DFQATT, CDR2 SNEGSKA (reference sequence). Trimming took off 8 bases at V and 11 bases at J, with 9 bases between the two ends. CDR3: CSYGDAFF. CDR3 in DNA: TGCAGTTACGGGGACGCTTTCTTT.

The rearrangement uses TRBV6-5 and TRBJ2-7, with 8 bases that match TRBD2. Germline V gives CDR1 MNHEY, CDR2 SVGAGI. CDR3 size: 14 residues. After removal of 7 bases from V and 4 bases from J, the junction contained 9 bases not matched to a gene. The DNA of the CDR3 is TGTGCCAGCACGTCTCGGGGGGGCGGTTACGAGCAGTACTTC. Residues: CASTSRGGGYEQYF.

V usage is TRBV6-2 or TRBV6-3 and J usage is TRBJ1-5; D gene unclear. Germline CDR1 is MNHEY and CDR2 is SVGEGT. The CDR3 runs 12 residues. Trimming shortened V by 2 bases and J by 6 bases, and 5 bases separated the two germline ends. This CDR3 is CASSYEPQPQHF. The CDR3 DNA sequence: TGTGCCAGCAGTTACGAACCTCAGCCCCAGCATTTT.

The V gene is TRBV9, the J gene TRBJ1-5; D unresolved. Trimming stripped 0 bases from V and 1 base from J, with 5 bases between. Germline lookup yields CDR1 SGDLS and CDR2 YYNGEE. The CDR3 contains 14 residues. Here the CDR3 reads CASSVGGSNQPQHF. CDR3 coding DNA: TGTGCCAGCAGCGTAGGAGGGAGCAATCAGCCCCAGCATTTT.

The genes are TRBV5-1 and TRBJ1-2, with D possibly matching TRBD1 (5 bases). V gave up 4 bases and J gave up 1 base, with 8 bases separating them. This CDR3 contains 13 residues. The V gene's germline CDR1 is SGHRS and CDR2 YFSETQ. CDR3 residues: CASSPDSNYGYTF. CDR3 sequence (DNA): TGCGCCAGCAGCCCAGACAGTAACTATGGCTACACCTTC.

The chain recombines TRBV24-1 with TRBJ2-2; D unresolved. The CDR3 is 15 residues long. Trimming shortened V by 3 bases and J by 3 bases, and 10 bases separated the two germline ends. Germline assignment: CDR1 KGHDR and CDR2 SFDVKD. CDR3 sequence reads: CATSDRSADTGELFF. The CDR3, as DNA: TGTGCCACCAGTGATCGGTCGGCGGACACCGGGGAGCTGTTTTTT.